This T cell receptor beta chain was identified during a study of Ad26.COV2.S vaccination and SARS-CoV-2 variants. On the study more broadly: As a participant in COV1001, the donor was in the Ad26.COV2.S trial arm. Intramuscular Ad26.COV2.S at 5x10^10 or 1x10^11 viral particles.

This sample's treatment: over 15 received Ad26.COV2.S at low or high dose, single or two shots; several received placebo; per-sample allocation not given. Sampling was performed 63 days after the first vaccine or placebo injection. The sample came from a Boston adult aged 18-55 years. Generated by immunoSEQ multiplex PCR, the TCRdb table keeps only in-frame clones and is missing some. The data contain some 420,000 clones, more than 75% of them singletons. Germline CDR1 SGHNT, CDR2 YYREEE (reference sequence). V was pared by 4 bases and J by 1 base, with 5 bases of the junction left unmatched. The length of the CDR3 is 15 residues.

The input for sequencing was peripheral blood, taken in a trial of Ad26.COV2.S vaccine versus placebo. This TCR came from a person between 18 and 65 years old who received the Ad26.COV2.S COVID-19 vaccine or a placebo. The rearrangement joins TRBV5-4 to TRBJ1-1; 9 nucleotides line up with TRBD1. This CDR3 is CASSIQGAENTEAFF. DNA of the CDR3: TGTGCCAGCAGCATACAGGGGGCGGAGAACACTGAAGCTTTCTTT.